The rows below give T cell receptor beta chains drawn from one sample of a study of technical replicates of blood from a few donors. The assay was immunoSEQ multiplex PCR, and TCRdb's table has in-frame clones only and misses some. The table records some 100,000 clones, 96% of them present only once. The sample consisted of T cells isolated from PBMCs. The receptors were gathered from a human donor in good health. Both conserved end residues are part of each CDR3. D genes are given only for firm matches. Some rows have no size entry. The others give once, few or many, or a class for an expanded clone.

TRBV11-3	.	.	TRBJ1-6	TGTGCCAGCAGCTCCCCCAGCTCCTATAATTCACCCCTCCACTTT	CASSSPSSYNSPLHF
TRBV6-5	.	.	TRBJ2-7	TGTGCCAGCAGTCTAGCAGCTGGCGAGCAGTACTTC	CASSLAAGEQYF
TRBV11-3	.	.	TRBJ2-3	TGTGCCAGCAGCTTTGGTTCAGGACTTGGTTTGGATACGCAGTATTTT	CASSFGSGLGLDTQYF
TRBV28	few	TRBD1	TRBJ1-2	TGTGCCAGCAGCCCTAGGAAACCCGGGACAGCCATCCCCTTCGGCTACACCTTC	CASSPRKPGTAIPFGYTF
TRBV19	.	.	TRBJ1-6	TGTGCCAGTACGAATTCCCGGGACAAGGCCTATAATTCACCCCTCCACTTT	CASTNSRDKAYNSPLHF
TRBV10-3	once	.	TRBJ2-5	TGTGCCATCAGTGGGTTAGCGGCCCAAGAGACCCAGTACTTC	CAISGLAAQETQYF
TRBV15	.	.	TRBJ1-2	TGTGCCACCAGCATCTATCGGTCAGGGGATGGCTACACCTTC	CATSIYRSGDGYTF
TRBV5-1	.	TRBD2	TRBJ2-2	TGCGCCAGCAGCCGGACTAGCGGTATCGGCACCGGGGAGCTGTTTTTT	CASSRTSGIGTGELFF
TRBV9	.	TRBD1	TRBJ1-4	TGTGCCAGCAGCCCCCGGACAGGGGGGGCAGCTAATGAAAAACTGTTTTTT	CASSPRTGGAANEKLFF
TRBV6-4	.	TRBD1	TRBJ1-1	TGTGCCAGCAGTGAGGGACAGGGAAAGACTGAAGCTTTCTTT	CASSEGQGKTEAFF
TRBV9	.	.	TRBJ2-4	TGTGCCAGCAGCGTAGCTTCAGGGGCCGAAGAGGGAAACATTCAGTACTTC	CASSVASGAEEGNIQYF
TRBV2	.	.	TRBJ2-2	TGTGCCAGCAGTGGTGCATTAGAGAACACCGGGGAGCTGTTTTTT	CASSGALENTGELFF
TRBV10-1	.	TRBD2	TRBJ2-1	TGCGCCAGCAGTGTGAGCCGCGGGGGACTCTACAATGAGCAGTTCTTC	CASSVSRGGLYNEQFF
TRBV19	.	.	TRBJ2-3	TGTGCCAGTATGCTGAGTAGCACAGATACGCAGTATTTT	CASMLSSTDTQYF
TRBV6-1	.	TRBD1	TRBJ2-7	TGTGCCAGCAGCCCCAAACAGGGGTCGTCGTACGAGCAGTACTTC	CASSPKQGSSYEQYF
TRBV5-1	.	.	TRBJ2-7	TGCGCCAGCAGCCCAGTTCTTTCGGCAGGGCCCTACGAGCAGTACTTC	CASSPVLSAGPYEQYF
TRBV21-1	.	.	TRBJ2-7	TGTGCCAGCAGCAAAGAACGGGATGGAGGTTATTCCTACGAGCAGTACTTC	CASSKERDGGYSYEQYF
TRBV4-1	.	.	TRBJ1-5	TGCGCCAGCAGCCAAGATTTTTTTTCCACAAATCAGCCCCAGCATTTT	CASSQDFFSTNQPQHF
TRBV5-1	once	TRBD2	TRBJ2-5	TGCGCCAGCAGCCCCCTCGCCACTAGCGGGGGCCAAGAGACCCAGTACTTC	CASSPLATSGGQETQYF
TRBV5-4	.	TRBD2	TRBJ2-7	TGTGCCAGCACCTTAGGGACTAGCGGGAGTGTAGGCCCCACCGAGCAGTACTTC	CASTLGTSGSVGPTEQYF
TRBV12-5	.	TRBD1	TRBJ1-5	TGTGCTAGTGGTTTGGTACTTTCAGGGACAGGGTTATCTGAGGACAGCAATCAGCCCCAGCATTTT	CASGLVLSGTGLSEDSNQPQHF
TRBV15	.	TRBD1	TRBJ2-2	TGTGCCACCAGCAACCCAAACCTAGTCTCGGACAGGGGTCGTTCCTTGAACACCGGGGAGCTGTTTTTT	CATSNPNLVSDRGRSLNTGELFF
TRBV5-8	.	.	TRBJ2-1	TGTGCCAGCAGCCCTATCCTCCGGGGGGAGCAGTTCTTC	CASSPILRGEQFF
TRBV6-5	.	TRBD1	TRBJ2-1	TGTGCCAGCAGTTCTCCGGGACAGGGGAACAATGAGCAGTTCTTC	CASSSPGQGNNEQFF
TRBV6-6	.	.	TRBJ2-7	TGTGCCAGCAGGGAGGGGGGGCCCTACGAGCAGTACTTC	CASREGGPYEQYF
TRBV19	.	.	TRBJ1-5	TGTGCCAGTAAGGACAGTATCCACAATCAGCCCCAGCATTTT	CASKDSIHNQPQHF
TRBV29-1	.	.	TRBJ1-2	TGCAGCGTCGGTGGGGGGTTTCGACGAGGTAACTATGGCTACACCTTC	CSVGGGFRRGNYGYTF
TRBV7-7	.	.	TRBJ2-4	TGTGCCAGCAGCTGGCGGAACCGACTAGCCAAAAACATTCAGTACTTC	CASSWRNRLAKNIQYF
TRBV4-2	.	.	TRBJ2-5	TGTGCCAGCAGCCAAGAGGCAGGATCCGGGAGCGAGACCCAGTACTTC	CASSQEAGSGSETQYF
TRBV5-6	.	.	TRBJ2-1	TGTGCCAGCAGCCTCTTTGAGCGCGGAGACAATGAGCAGTTCTTC	CASSLFERGDNEQFF
TRBV5-4	.	.	TRBJ1-2	TGTGCCAGCAGCTTAGGGACAAGTGGCTACACCTTC	CASSLGTSGYTF
TRBV5-1	.	.	TRBJ1-1	TGCGCCAGCAGCCCAGGGACTCCAAGGGGCACTGAAGCTTTCTTT	CASSPGTPRGTEAFF
TRBV15	.	TRBD2	TRBJ2-1	TGTGCCACCAGCAGAGGAGGCGGGAGTGAGCAGTTCTTC	CATSRGGGSEQFF
TRBV28	.	.	TRBJ2-6	TGTGGGGCCCGAAATCGTGGGGCCAACGTCCTGACTTTC	CGARNRGANVLTF
TRBV14	.	.	TRBJ1-2	TGTGCCAGCAGCCAAGGGCACTATGGCTACACCTTC	CASSQGHYGYTF
TRBV28	.	.	TRBJ2-7	TGTGCCAGCAGTTTGTTAATGTTCGGCGGGTCCTACGAGCAGTACTTC	CASSLLMFGGSYEQYF
TRBV5-6	.	.	TRBJ1-1	TGTGCCAGCAGCAGTGACGGGGAAGCTTTCTTT	CASSSDGEAFF
TRBV27	once	.	TRBJ2-1	TGTGCCAGCATGGAGGCGGGAAGGTCCTACAATGAGCAGTTCTTC	CASMEAGRSYNEQFF
TRBV11-3	.	TRBD2	TRBJ2-1	TGTGCCAGCAGCCAATCAGGAAACCGACTAGCGGGGTACAATGAGCAGTTCTTC	CASSQSGNRLAGYNEQFF
TRBV21-1	.	.	TRBJ2-5	TGTGCCAGCAGCAAAGCGGGGGGGGGAAACACTCAAGAGACCCAGTACTTC	CASSKAGGGNTQETQYF
TRBV7-6	.	TRBD1	TRBJ1-2	TGTGCCAGCAGCTCCGAATGGACAGGGGGCCACTATGGCTACACCTTC	CASSSEWTGGHYGYTF
TRBV12-2	.	.	TRBJ2-1	TGTGCAAGTCGCTTAGACGGGGGGGGGTCCAATGAGCAGTTCTTC	CASRLDGGGSNEQFF
TRBV7-9	.	TRBD1	TRBJ1-2	TGTGCCAGCAGCCCTCAGGGGGCGGGAGGCTACACCTTC	CASSPQGAGGYTF
TRBV9	.	TRBD1	TRBJ2-5	TGTGCCAGCAGCGTACGAGGACAGGAGTTAACAGAGACCCAGTACTTC	CASSVRGQELTETQYF
TRBV4-1	.	TRBD1	TRBJ2-4	TGCGCCAGCAGCCAAGGACAGGGGTCGGGAAACATTCAGTACTTC	CASSQGQGSGNIQYF
TRBV6-1	.	TRBD1	TRBJ1-3	TGTGCCAGCAGAGGCAGGGGGCAGTCTGGAAACACCATATATTTT	CASRGRGQSGNTIYF
TRBV5-4	.	.	TRBJ2-7	TGTGCCAGCAGCCCCGGTCTCAACTACGAGCAGTACTTC	CASSPGLNYEQYF
TRBV19	few	.	TRBJ1-5	TGTGCCAGTAGTATAGCCGGCGGGTATAGCAATCAGCCCCAGCATTTT	CASSIAGGYSNQPQHF
TRBV5-8	.	TRBD1	TRBJ2-2	TGTGCCAGCAGCTTGGCTGTAAGGACAGGGAGCACCGGGGAGCTGTTTTTT	CASSLAVRTGSTGELFF
TRBV11-2	.	.	TRBJ1-2	TGTGCCAGCAGCTTAGAGGGCAGGAATAACTATGGCTACACCTTC	CASSLEGRNNYGYTF
TRBV10-2	.	TRBD2	TRBJ2-7	TGCGCCAGCAGTGAGACGGGGGGTAACTCCTACGAGCAGTACTTC	CASSETGGNSYEQYF
TRBV20-1	.	.	TRBJ2-7	TGCAGTGCTATATACAGATACGAGCAGTACTTC	CSAIYRYEQYF
TRBV6-1	.	TRBD1	TRBJ2-1	TGTGCCAGCAGTGCGCTGGACAGGGACTACAATGAGCAGTTCTTC	CASSALDRDYNEQFF
TRBV7-9	.	.	TRBJ1-5	TGTGCCAGCAGCTTAGGGGGGCGTCAGCCCCAGCATTTT	CASSLGGRQPQHF
TRBV2	.	TRBD1	TRBJ2-2	TGTGCCAGCAGCGGGACAGGGGCCACCGGGGAGCTGTTTTTT	CASSGTGATGELFF